One TCR beta chain is described in this entry. The record originates from a study of blood T cell repertoires in COVID-19. Germline V CDR1 and CDR2: SGHRS, YFSETQ. The V end was cut by 4 bases, the J end by 6 bases, with 31 bases between. The CDR3 extends over 20 amino acids. In the source study's methods: From reference gene primer amplification, estimates of nucleated cell counts were derived. Sequencing used immunoSEQ multiplex PCR; TCRdb keeps in-frame clones, though not all of them. The V and J calls and the clone size are those of that table, but D and trimming were determined from the DNA. The table shows 450,000 or so clones, with roughly 90% occurring only once.

This sequence joins TRBV5-1 and TRBJ1-4; perhaps TRBD1 as D (6 bases). This receptor was obtained from a man younger than 35 with COVID-19, enrolled during active disease. Sequencing input: peripheral blood. The CDR3 region has the DNA TGCGCCAGCAGCGACGGTGCTCCGGCCCCACGTACAGGGATCCATGAAAAACTGTTTTTT. Its translation is CASSDGAPAPRTGIHEKLFF.